This paragraph covers one T cell receptor beta chain sequence. Other DNA sequences in this sample translate to the same CDR3. This specimen comes from a study of shared clonotypes between healthy human individuals. All donors qualified as healthy HIV-negative adults and had experienced no recent acute infections or vaccinations. CDR1 and CDR2 from the germline V gene are SGHNT and YYREEE (reference sequence). Trimming stripped 0 bases from V and 1 base from J, with 4 bases between. This CDR3 comprises 14 residues. Each PCR replicate from the sorted subsets contained about 200 ng DNA, which is about 31,000 T cell genomes. The data were produced by immunoSEQ multiplex PCR, yet TCRdb's version contains in-frame clones alone and is incomplete. This table holds millions of clones, 85% to 95% found once.

The TCR comes from a man between 18 and 29 years old in good health. V is TRBV5-4 and J is TRBJ2-2; D gene uncertain. Sequenced sample: naive CD4+ T cells sorted from blood. Sample subset: CD45RA+ positively selected. CDR3 sequence (DNA): TGTGCCAGCAGCTTGGACGTGAACACCGGGGAGCTGTTTTTT. Encoded protein: CASSLDVNTGELFF.